This T cell receptor (beta chain) stems from a study of T cell responses to AZD1222 COVID-19 vaccine. Notes on the study in general: Most donors were white British, females outnumbered males, and clonal diversity was possibly underestimated. Per reports, nearly half of all spike-specific TCRs target regions that are unmutated in variants.

Regarding this clone: Its antigen remains unknown.

Here immunoSEQ multiplex PCR was the method, and the copy in TCRdb shows in-frame clones only, minus some. The profile shows about 180,000 clones, around 94% of them singletons. The J segment lost 1 base and the V segment lost 8 bases, leaving 2 bases of the junction unmatched. CDR1 and CDR2 (germline): SGHTA, FQGTGA. CDR3 length: 13 residues. The sequencing used peripheral blood, collected 28 days after the second AZD1222 dose. V and J are TRBV7-3 and TRBJ2-1; 7 nucleotides align to TRBD2. The TCR originated in an adult who received the AZD1222 COVID-19 vaccine. The CDR3 sequence is CASRGGSYNEQFF. The CDR3 nucleotides read TGTGCCAGCCGGGGAGGGTCCTACAATGAGCAGTTCTTC.